The T cell receptor beta chain under discussion was sequenced for a study of blood T cell repertoires in COVID-19. This table comes from immunoSEQ multiplex PCR, and its TCRdb copy is limited to in-frame clones, with some not included. Of about 280,000 clones listed, 65% to 90% are singletons. Germline CDR1 and CDR2: LNHDA and SQIVND (reference sequence). V was cut by 4 bases and J by 2 bases, with 15 bases left in between. The CDR3 contains 16 residues. This clonotype was obtained from a human donor in a cohort sampled during active COVID-19. This rearrangement joins TRBV19 to TRBJ1-5; D may be TRBD1 (5 bases). Source material: peripheral blood. The CDR3 DNA is TGTGCCAGTAGTAATGGAGGGGTTGATGGCAATCAGCCCCAGCATTTT. Translated: CASSNGGVDGNQPQHF.